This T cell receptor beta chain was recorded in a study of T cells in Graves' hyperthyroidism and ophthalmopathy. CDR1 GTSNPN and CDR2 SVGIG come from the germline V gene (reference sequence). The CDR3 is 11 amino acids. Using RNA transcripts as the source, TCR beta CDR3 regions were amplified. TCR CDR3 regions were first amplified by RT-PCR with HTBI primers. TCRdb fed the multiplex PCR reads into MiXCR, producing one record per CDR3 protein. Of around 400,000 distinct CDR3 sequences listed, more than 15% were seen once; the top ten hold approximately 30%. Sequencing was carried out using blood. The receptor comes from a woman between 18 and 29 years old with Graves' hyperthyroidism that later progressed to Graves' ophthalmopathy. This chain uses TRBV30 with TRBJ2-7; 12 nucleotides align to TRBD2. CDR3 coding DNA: TGTGCGAGGACTAGCGGGAACGAGCAGTACTTC. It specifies CARTSGNEQYF. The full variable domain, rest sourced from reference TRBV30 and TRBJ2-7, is SQTIHQWPATLVQPVGSPLSLECTVEGTSNPNLYWYRQAAGRGLQLLFYSVGIGQISSEVPQNLSASRPQDRQFILSSKKLLLSDSGFYLCARTSGNEQYFGPGTRLTVT.